The 24 T cell receptor beta chains given below trace back to one sample, sequenced in a study of cytomegalovirus exposure and HLA in healthy donors. The PCR used 60 Vbeta and 13 Jbeta primers. Sequencing was performed with immunoSEQ multiplex PCR; in TCRdb, only in-frame clones are kept and a portion is missing. Among about 190,000 clones listed, 81% were seen once. The material sequenced was PBMCs. These receptors originate from a woman aged 25 to 45 in good health and CMV-seronegative.

The V call is TRBV4-1, the J call TRBJ2-2; D may be TRBD2 (6 bases). The V end was cut by 0 bases, the J end by 4 bases, with 18 bases between. The length of the CDR3 is 18 residues. Looked up from germline, CDR1 is MGHRA and CDR2 is YSYEKL. In nucleotides, the CDR3 is TGCGCCAGCAGCCAAGATGCTAACGGAGGGCAGCTCACCGGGGAGCTGTTTTTT. Residues: CASSQDANGGQLTGELFF.

The V gene is TRBV9, the J gene TRBJ2-3, with 11 positions matching TRBD2. The J segment lost 6 bases and the V segment lost 1 base, leaving 4 bases of the junction unmatched. Germline V gene data show CDR1 as SGDLS and CDR2 as YYNGEE. This CDR3 has 15 amino acids. The DNA for the CDR3 is TGTGCCAGCAGCGTAACCCCTAGCGGGAGGGATACGCAGTATTTT. Translation: CASSVTPSGRDTQYF.

DNA for the CDR3: TGTGCCTGGAGAGGACAGGTTTCCCTTTATGGCTACACCTTC. It encodes CAWRGQVSLYGYTF. The rearrangement joins TRBV30 to TRBJ1-2; 7 nucleotides match TRBD1. Per the germline V gene, CDR1 is GTSNPN and CDR2 is SVGIG (reference sequence). The CDR3 runs 14 residues. V gave up 3 bases and J gave up 5 bases; unmatched junction bases: 9.

On this clone itself: One junction end disagrees with the germline gene, perhaps due to a read error. The chain couples TRBV28 to TRBJ1-2, with 7 bases matching TRBD1. The CDR3 runs to 14 residues. CDR1 is MDHEN, CDR2 SYDVKM, per germline. The CDR3 here is CASSLWEGAHGYPF. The CDR3 bases are TGTGCCAGCAGTTTATGGGAGGGGGCGCATGGCTACCCCTTC.

The chain employs TRBV18 and TRBJ1-2, with 7 positions matching TRBD1. V trimming: 0 bases; J trimming: 2 bases; junction bases outside the gene matches: 9. Per the germline V gene, CDR1 is KGHSH and CDR2 is LQKENI. The CDR3 consists of 17 residues. The CDR3 coding sequence is TGTGCCAGCTCACCACCAGGGGGCAGCGTGCTCAACTATGGCTACACCTTC. This sequence encodes CASSPPGGSVLNYGYTF.

The chain links TRBV14 to TRBJ1-4, with 7 bases lining up with TRBD1. The V gene end was trimmed by 4 bases and the J gene end by 4 bases; junction bases not matched to a gene: 9. This CDR3 has 16 amino acids. Germline assignment: CDR1 SGHDN and CDR2 FVKESK. The CDR3 DNA is TGTGCCAGCAGCCTCCGGGGACAGACTCATAATGAAAAACTGTTTTTT. Amino acid sequence: CASSLRGQTHNEKLFF.

Note on this clone: This same CDR3 is encoded by further DNA sequences in the sample. V gene TRBV9 combines with J gene TRBJ2-7, with 7 bases fitting TRBD1. V gave up 0 bases and J gave up 0 bases; unmatched junction bases: 3. Germline V gene data show CDR1 as SGDLS and CDR2 as YYNGEE. The CDR3 has 15 residues. This chain's CDR3 is CASSVGAGGSYEQYF. CDR3 DNA sequence: TGTGCCAGCAGCGTAGGGGCAGGGGGCTCCTACGAGCAGTACTTC.

The chain uses TRBV11-2 and TRBJ1-4, with D possibly TRBD1 on 6 matching bases. Germline V CDR1 and CDR2: SGHAT, FQNNGV. The CDR3 consists of 15 residues. The ends were cut back, 3 bases at V and 8 bases at J, with 16 bases in the middle. The CDR3: CASSLAQGIEEKLFF. CDR3 DNA: TGTGCCAGCAGCTTGGCACAGGGAATAGAAGAAAAACTGTTTTTT.

The J gene is TRBJ2-7, the V gene TRBV5-1; a weak D match, TRBD1 (5 bases). Looked up from germline, CDR1 is SGHRS and CDR2 is YFSETQ. The CDR3 is 14 residues long. The ends were cut back, 5 bases at V and 6 bases at J, with 18 bases in the middle. CDR3 nucleotides: TGCGCCAGCAGACCAACCGAATCAGGGCTCGAGCAGTACTTC. Residues: CASRPTESGLEQYF.

The chain has TRBV6-1 and TRBJ2-7, with D perhaps TRBD2 (6 bases). Germline lookup yields CDR1 MNHNS and CDR2 SASEGT. CDR3 size: 13 residues. V lost 8 bases and J lost 6, with 17 bases in between. The CDR3 DNA follows: TGTGCCAGCCGCTACCCCGGGGGTAGCGAGCAGTACTTC. Residues: CASRYPGGSEQYF.

The genes are TRBV6-5 and TRBJ2-1; 12 bases are shared with TRBD2. CDR1 is MNHEY, CDR2 SVGAGI, per germline. The CDR3 spans 16 residues. The trim removed 4 bases at V and 2 bases at J, leaving 3 bases unmatched. For the CDR3, the DNA is TGTGCCAGCAGTTCCCCTAGCGGGGGGGCCTACAATGAGCAGTTCTTC. This gives the protein CASSSPSGGAYNEQFF.

The rearrangement joins TRBV5-1 to TRBJ2-5; D gene uncertain. The J call is in doubt because the DNA end fits TRBJ2-7 better. The length of the CDR3 is 11 residues. The germline V gene has CDR1 SGHRS and CDR2 YFSETQ. The CDR3 reads CASSPTYEQYF. The CDR3 bases are TGCGCCAGCAGCCCTACCTACGAGCAGTACTTC.

The rearrangement uses TRBV6-6 and TRBJ2-7; TRBD1 agrees at 7 bases. The junction had 2 bases not matched to a gene; V was cut back by 5 bases and J by 1 base. This CDR3 is 13 amino acids long. Germline lookup yields CDR1 MNHNY and CDR2 SVGAGI (reference sequence). The chain's CDR3 is CASSKQGSYEQYF. The DNA for the CDR3 is TGTGCCAGCAGTAAACAGGGGTCCTACGAGCAGTACTTC.

The chain recombines TRBV19 with TRBJ2-7; TRBD2 matches at 7 bases. The CDR3 consists of 15 residues. The germline gives CDR1 LNHDA, CDR2 SQIVND (reference sequence). V lost 3 bases, J lost 3 bases, and 8 bases stayed unmatched. This CDR3 is CASSIASGLFYEQYF. Written as DNA, the CDR3 is TGTGCCAGTAGTATCGCTAGCGGACTATTCTACGAGCAGTACTTC.

Comments on this clone: Germline is not matched at one junction end, which may reflect a read error. The rearrangement uses TRBV28 and TRBJ2-1; TRBD1 is a possible D gene (6 bases). The CDR3 extends over 14 amino acids. In germline, CDR1 is MDHEN, CDR2 SYDVKM. The CDR3 bases are TGTGCCAGCAGTTTAAATTATTTAGAGGGGGAGCGGTTCTTC. It is translated as CASSLNYLEGERFF.

The chain recombines TRBV5-5 with TRBJ2-1, with TRBD2 identical over 7 bases. Per the germline V gene, CDR1 is SGHKS and CDR2 is YYEKEE (reference sequence). J gave up 5 bases and V 0 bases, and 5 bases lay outside the gene matches. The CDR3 is made up of 15 amino acids. CDR3 DNA sequence: TGTGCCAGCAGCTTGGATCCGGGACTAAACAATGAGCAGTTCTTC. Its translation is CASSLDPGLNNEQFF. The variable domain in full, with the rest retrieved from reference TRBV5-5 and TRBJ2-1, is DAGVTQSPTHLIKTRGQQVTLRCSPISGHKSVSWYQQVLGQGPQFIFQYYEKEERGRGNFPDRFSARQFPNYSSELNVNALLLGDSALYLCASSLDPGLNNEQFFGPGTRLTVL.

The chain is built from TRBV2 and TRBJ2-7; 9 bases line up with TRBD2. The CDR3 covers 16 residues. Germline lookup yields CDR1 SNHLY and CDR2 FYNNEI. V was clipped by 1 base and J by 6 bases; unmatched bases: 10. The CDR3 is CASSEVGLRGRGEQYF. In DNA form, the CDR3 reads TGTGCCAGCAGTGAAGTAGGACTCCGCGGGAGGGGCGAGCAGTACTTC.

The chain carries TRBV28 and TRBJ1-1; D not resolved. With 2 bases removed from V and 8 bases from J, the gap between germline ends came to 6 bases. Germline V gene data show CDR1 as MDHEN and CDR2 as SYDVKM. The CDR3 length is 11 residues. The CDR3 loop is CASSLRGEAFF. CDR3 bases: TGTGCCAGCAGTTTACGGGGAGAAGCTTTCTTT.

A note on this clone: The junction departs from the called germline gene at one end, perhaps through a read error. This chain uses TRBV7-9 with TRBJ2-6; possibly TRBD1 for D (5 bases). The germline V gene has CDR1 SEHNR and CDR2 FQNEAQ (reference sequence). CDR3 length: 16 amino acids. CDR3 protein: CASSTIRDSGANGLTF. CDR3 in DNA: TGTGCCAGCAGCACAATTAGGGATTCTGGGGCCAACGGCCTGACTTTC.

This clone came up a few times. The same CDR3 can be traced to other DNA sequences in this sample. The chain recombines TRBV6-6 with TRBJ1-1, with D hard to call. This CDR3 is 13 amino acids long. The germline V and J ends were trimmed by 0 bases and 6 bases, with 8 bases remaining between them. CDR1 and CDR2 from the germline V gene are MNHNY and SVGAGI (reference sequence). For the CDR3, the DNA is TGTGCCAGCAGTTACTCGAGACAAGCTGAAGCTTTCTTT. Encoded protein: CASSYSRQAEAFF.

This chain joins TRBV5-6 and TRBJ1-2, with D possibly being TRBD1 (6 bases). V gave up 2 bases and J gave up 8 bases, with 19 bases separating them. This CDR3 comprises 15 residues. Germline lookup yields CDR1 SGHDT and CDR2 YYEEEE. The CDR3 nucleotides read TGTGCCAGCAGCTTTAATCAAATCGGGGGGCAGGGCTACACCTTC. Its protein product is CASSFNQIGGQGYTF.

The V call is TRBV6-1, the J call TRBJ2-3, with D perhaps matching TRBD2 (6 bases). The CDR3 runs to 16 residues. V was cut by 4 bases and J by 0 bases, with 14 bases left in between. CDR1 MNHNS and CDR2 SASEGT come from the germline V gene. The CDR3 sequence is CASSVGGGASTDTQYF. CDR3 coding DNA: TGTGCCAGCAGTGTTGGTGGCGGGGCTAGCACAGATACGCAGTATTTT.

J is TRBJ2-1 and V is TRBV27; 10 nucleotides agree with TRBD1. The germline gives CDR1 MNHEY, CDR2 SMNVEV (reference sequence). This CDR3 has 15 residues. J lost 2 bases, V lost 8 bases, and 6 bases had no gene match. In nucleotides, the CDR3 is TGTGCCAGCTGCTTAGGGACAGGGGCCTACAATGAGCAGTTCTTC. This sequence encodes CASCLGTGAYNEQFF.

The chain employs TRBV5-1 and TRBJ2-7; tentative D call: TRBD1 (5 bases). Germline assignment: CDR1 SGHRS and CDR2 YFSETQ. The CDR3 length is 14 residues. V was pared by 5 bases and J by 3 bases, with 15 bases between. CDR3 sequence: CASRRQGKVYEQYF. The CDR3 DNA is TGCGCCAGCAGACGGCAGGGAAAGGTCTACGAGCAGTACTTC.